The 4 T cell receptor beta chains presented below share a single source sample, sequenced in a study of blood T cell repertoires in COVID-19. Libraries were prepared by immunoSEQ multiplex PCR; TCRdb keeps only in-frame clonotypes and omits some of them. This table has fewer than 300,000 clones, roughly 84% appearing once. What was sequenced was peripheral blood. These receptors all stem from a woman under 30 with acute or convalescent COVID-19.

The genes are TRBV2 and TRBJ1-2; weak D call: TRBD1 (5 bases). CDR3 length: 14 residues. CDR1 SNHLY and CDR2 FYNNEI come from the germline V gene. Trimming shortened V by 8 bases and J by 0 bases, and 13 bases separated the two germline ends. As DNA, the CDR3 is TGTGCCAGCCATCGGGGGGTAGCTAACTATGGCTACACCTTC. Its protein is CASHRGVANYGYTF.

This CDR3 is CASSFRRETNYGYTF. The CDR3 coding sequence is TGTGCCAGCAGTTTCCGACGGGAAACTAACTATGGCTACACCTTC. J is TRBJ1-2 and V is TRBV6-5; no clear D. Trimming left V 4 bases short and J 0 bases short, with 12 bases between. Germline-derived CDR1 and CDR2 are MNHEY and SVGAGI. The length of the CDR3 is 15 residues.

The V and J genes are TRBV7-6 and TRBJ2-1; D is uncertain. The CDR3 is 16 amino acids. Germline V gene data show CDR1 as SGHVS and CDR2 as FNYEAQ. The V end lost 1 base, the J end lost 0 bases, and 10 bases lay between the germline ends. This CDR3 reads CASSLVLRSSYNEQFF. The CDR3 DNA reads TGTGCCAGCAGCTTAGTTCTTCGGAGCTCCTACAATGAGCAGTTCTTC.

The V gene is TRBV19, the J gene TRBJ2-7; TRBD1 matches 7 bases. CDR3 length: 13 residues. Germline V CDR1 and CDR2: LNHDA, SQIVND (reference sequence). V dropped 8 bases and J dropped 3; count of bases not matched to a gene: 7. The CDR3 sequence: CASAPGQSYEQYF. The CDR3 DNA is TGTGCCAGTGCTCCGGGACAGAGCTACGAGCAGTACTTC.